This T cell receptor (beta chain) was obtained from a study of blood T cell repertoires in COVID-19. TCRdb keeps only in-frame clones here, not all; method: immunoSEQ multiplex PCR. The sample has 64,000 or so clones; about 81% are singletons. In germline, CDR1 is LGHDT, CDR2 YNNKEL (reference sequence). The ends lost 4 bases at V and 6 bases at J; junction bases unmatched: 6. The CDR3 has 15 residues. The chain combines TRBV3-1 (or the pseudogene TRBV3-2) with TRBJ2-1, with 10 bases matching TRBD1. Specimen: peripheral blood. The receptor was isolated from a human donor in a cohort sampled during active COVID-19. The CDR3 is CASSLPGQGFNEQFF. In DNA, the CDR3 is TGTGCCAGCAGCCTCCCGGGACAGGGGTTCAATGAGCAGTTCTTC.